Presented here are 7 T cell receptor beta chains from one specimen sequenced in a study of blood T cell repertoires in COVID-19. Repertoires were generated with immunoSEQ multiplex PCR, while TCRdb's copy carries only in-frame clones and drops some. Among approximately 230,000 clones listed, roughly 87% were seen once. Sequenced material: peripheral blood. The receptors come from a young man with active or convalescent COVID-19.

The chain recombines TRBV7-9 with TRBJ1-2; TRBD1 is a possible D gene (6 bases). The germline V and J ends were trimmed by 3 bases and 8 bases, with 13 bases remaining between them. The CDR3 spans 13 residues. Germline-derived CDR1 and CDR2 are SEHNR and FQNEAQ (reference sequence). The CDR3 here is CASSLLQGLGYTF. CDR3 coding DNA: TGTGCCAGCAGCTTGTTACAGGGTTTAGGCTACACCTTC. Combining the CDR3 with reference TRBV7-9 and TRBJ1-2 gives the whole variable domain DTGVSQNPRHKITKRGQNVTFRCDPISEHNRLYWYRQTLGQGPEFLTYFQNEAQLEKSRLLSDRFSAERPKGSFSTLEIQRTEQGDSAMYLCASSLLQGLGYTFGSGTRLTVV.

The CDR3 DNA sequence: TGCGCCAGCAGCTTGGAGGGGGTCCCAGGGCTCTACGAGCAGTACTTC. Translating it yields CASSLEGVPGLYEQYF. The rearrangement uses TRBV5-1 and TRBJ2-7, with D perhaps matching TRBD1 (6 bases). The CDR3 spans 16 residues. Germline CDR1 SGHRS, CDR2 YFSETQ. V lost 0 bases to trimming and J lost 3 bases, with 16 bases between them.

The chain joins TRBV6-4 to TRBJ2-3; TRBD2 matches 9 bases. The CDR3 covers 15 residues. Germline V CDR1 and CDR2: MRHNA, SNTAGT. J lost 1 base, V lost 4 bases, and 3 bases had no gene match. CDR3 nucleotide sequence: TGTGCCAGCAGTGCGGCTAGCGGGGGCACAGATACGCAGTATTTT. Its protein product is CASSAASGGTDTQYF.

The chain joins TRBV7-8 to TRBJ1-2; perhaps TRBD1 as D (6 bases). V was clipped by 3 bases and J by 6 bases, with 14 bases between them. Per germline, CDR1 SGHVS and CDR2 FQNEAQ. The CDR3 consists of 14 residues. Here the CDR3 reads CASSFTGTDNGYTF. CDR3 nucleotide sequence: TGTGCCAGCAGCTTTACAGGGACCGACAATGGCTACACCTTC.

J is TRBJ2-5 and V is TRBV7-3, with 12 bases that match TRBD2. With 1 base clipped from V and 4 bases from J, the junction kept 7 bases outside the gene matches. This CDR3 contains 17 residues. CDR1 is SGHTA and CDR2 is FQGTGA in the germline V gene. CDR3 sequence (DNA): TGTGCCAGCAGCTTAAGAGGGCTAGCGGGGGGGCCAGAGACCCAGTACTTC. It yields the protein CASSLRGLAGGPETQYF.

This sequence joins TRBV19 and TRBJ2-1; D gene ambiguous. This CDR3 is 13 amino acids long. Trimming shortened V by 4 bases and J by 2 bases, and 6 bases separated the two germline ends. Germline CDR1 and CDR2: LNHDA and SQIVND (reference sequence). The CDR3 region has the DNA TGTGCCAGTAGTAGGGCAGCCTACAATGAGCAGTTCTTC. It specifies CASSRAAYNEQFF.

This sequence joins TRBV19 and TRBJ1-2; D unclear. V was pared by 7 bases and J by 4 bases, with 13 bases between. CDR3 length: 13 amino acids. Germline-derived CDR1 and CDR2 are LNHDA and SQIVND (reference sequence). CDR3 nucleotides: TGTGCCAGTACATTGAATGAGATCTATGGCTACACCTTC. The encoded protein is CASTLNEIYGYTF. The variable domain in full, with the rest retrieved from reference TRBV19 and TRBJ1-2, is DGGITQSPKYLFRKEGQNVTLSCEQNLNHDAMYWYRQDPGQGLRLIYYSQIVNDFQKGDIAEGYSVSREKKESFPLTVTSAQKNPTAFYLCASTLNEIYGYTFGSGTRLTVV.